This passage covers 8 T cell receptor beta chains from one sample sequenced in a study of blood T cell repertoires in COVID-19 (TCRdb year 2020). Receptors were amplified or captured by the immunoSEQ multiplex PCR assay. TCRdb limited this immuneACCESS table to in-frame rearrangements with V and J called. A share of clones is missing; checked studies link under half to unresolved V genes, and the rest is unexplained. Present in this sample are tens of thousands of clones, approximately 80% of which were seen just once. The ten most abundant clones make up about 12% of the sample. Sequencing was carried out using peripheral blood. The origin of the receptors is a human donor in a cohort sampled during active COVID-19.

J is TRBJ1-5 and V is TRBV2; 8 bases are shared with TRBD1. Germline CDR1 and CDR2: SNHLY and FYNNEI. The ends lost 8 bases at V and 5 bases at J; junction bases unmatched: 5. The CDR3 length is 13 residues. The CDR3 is CASGDRFHQPQHF. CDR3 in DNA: TGTGCCAGCGGGGACAGGTTCCATCAGCCCCAGCATTTT.

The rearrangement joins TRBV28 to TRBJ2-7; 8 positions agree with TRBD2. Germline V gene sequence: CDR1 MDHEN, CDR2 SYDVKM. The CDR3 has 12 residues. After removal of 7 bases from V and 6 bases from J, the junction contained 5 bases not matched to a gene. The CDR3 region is CASTGGAGEQYF. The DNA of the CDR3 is TGTGCCAGCACCGGGGGGGCAGGCGAGCAGTACTTC.

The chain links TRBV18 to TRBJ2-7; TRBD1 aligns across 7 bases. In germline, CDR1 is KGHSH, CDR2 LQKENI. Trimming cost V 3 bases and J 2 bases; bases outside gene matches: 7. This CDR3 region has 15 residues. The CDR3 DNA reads TGTGCCAGCTCACCTACGTTTGACAGGGCCTACGAGCAGTACTTC. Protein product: CASSPTFDRAYEQYF.

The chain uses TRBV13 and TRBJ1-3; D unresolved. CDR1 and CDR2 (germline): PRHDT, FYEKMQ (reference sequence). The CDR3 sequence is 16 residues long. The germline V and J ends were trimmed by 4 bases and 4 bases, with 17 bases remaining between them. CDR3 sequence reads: CASSSLGGIPGNTIYF. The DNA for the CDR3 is TGTGCCAGCAGCTCCTTGGGAGGGATCCCGGGAAACACCATATATTTT.

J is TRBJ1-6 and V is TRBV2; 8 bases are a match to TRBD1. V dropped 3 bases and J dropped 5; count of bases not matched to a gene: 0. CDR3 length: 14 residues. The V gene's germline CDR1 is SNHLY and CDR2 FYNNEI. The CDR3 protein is CASSETGDNSPLHF. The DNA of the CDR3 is TGTGCCAGCAGTGAGACAGGGGATAATTCACCCCTCCACTTT.

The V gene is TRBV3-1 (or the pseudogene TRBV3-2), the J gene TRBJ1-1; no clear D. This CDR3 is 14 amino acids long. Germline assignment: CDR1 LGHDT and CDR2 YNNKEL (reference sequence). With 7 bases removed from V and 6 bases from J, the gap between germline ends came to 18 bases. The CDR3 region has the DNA TGTGCCAGCACCAAATATAGTGATCGGGCTGAAGCTTTCTTT. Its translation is CASTKYSDRAEAFF.

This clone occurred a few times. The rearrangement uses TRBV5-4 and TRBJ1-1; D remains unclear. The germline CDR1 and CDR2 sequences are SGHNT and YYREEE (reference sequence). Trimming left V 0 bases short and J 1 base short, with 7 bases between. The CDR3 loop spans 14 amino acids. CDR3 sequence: CASSLGLQNTEAFF. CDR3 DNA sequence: TGTGCCAGCAGCTTGGGACTCCAGAACACTGAAGCTTTCTTT.

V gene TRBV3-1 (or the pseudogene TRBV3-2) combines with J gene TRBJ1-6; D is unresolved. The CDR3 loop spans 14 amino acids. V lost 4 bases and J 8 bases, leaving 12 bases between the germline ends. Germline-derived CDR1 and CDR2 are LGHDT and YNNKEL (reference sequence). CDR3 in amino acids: CASSPVVVDSPLHF. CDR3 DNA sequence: TGTGCCAGCAGCCCGGTCGTGGTTGATTCACCCCTCCACTTT.